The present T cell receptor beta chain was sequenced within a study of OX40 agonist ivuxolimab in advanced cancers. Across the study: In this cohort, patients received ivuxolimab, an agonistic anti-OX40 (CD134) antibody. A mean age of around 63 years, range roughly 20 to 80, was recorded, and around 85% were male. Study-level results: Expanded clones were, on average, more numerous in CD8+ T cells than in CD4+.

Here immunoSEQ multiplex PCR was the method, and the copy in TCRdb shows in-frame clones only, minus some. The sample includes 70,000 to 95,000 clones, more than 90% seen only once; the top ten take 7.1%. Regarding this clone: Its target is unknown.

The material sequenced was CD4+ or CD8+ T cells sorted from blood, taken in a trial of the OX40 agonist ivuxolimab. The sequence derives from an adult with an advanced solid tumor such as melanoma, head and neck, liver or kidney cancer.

This chain's CDR3 is CASSPLTSGRNEQFF. The CDR3, as DNA: TGTGCCAGCTCACCATTAACTAGCGGGAGAAATGAGCAGTTCTTC. The J gene is TRBJ2-1, the V gene TRBV18, with TRBD2 matching 11 bases. The CDR3 consists of 15 residues. The V gene end was trimmed by 2 bases and the J gene end by 7 bases; junction bases not matched to a gene: 4. CDR1 and CDR2 from the germline V gene are KGHSH and LQKENI.